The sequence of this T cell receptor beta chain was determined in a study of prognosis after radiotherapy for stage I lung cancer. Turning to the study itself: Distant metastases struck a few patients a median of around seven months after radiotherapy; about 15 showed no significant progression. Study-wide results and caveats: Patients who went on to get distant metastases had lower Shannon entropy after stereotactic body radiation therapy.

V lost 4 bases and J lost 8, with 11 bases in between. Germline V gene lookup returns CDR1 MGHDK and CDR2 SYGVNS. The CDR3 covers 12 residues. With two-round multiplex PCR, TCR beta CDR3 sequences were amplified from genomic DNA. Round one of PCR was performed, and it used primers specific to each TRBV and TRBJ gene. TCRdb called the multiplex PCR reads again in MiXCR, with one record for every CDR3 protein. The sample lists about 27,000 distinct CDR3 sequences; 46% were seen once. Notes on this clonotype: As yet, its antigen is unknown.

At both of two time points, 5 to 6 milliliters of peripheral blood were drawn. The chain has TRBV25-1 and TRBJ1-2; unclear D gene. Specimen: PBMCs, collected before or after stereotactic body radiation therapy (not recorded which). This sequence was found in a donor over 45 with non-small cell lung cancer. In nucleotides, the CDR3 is TGTGCCAGCAGTGCTCAGGTTGGAGGCTACACCTTC. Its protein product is CASSAQVGGYTF.